Given below is one T cell receptor (beta chain) in context. The antigen is unknown. TCRdb keeps only in-frame clones here, not all; method: immunoSEQ multiplex PCR. The table has roughly 120,000 clones, approximately 85% seen once; the top ten hold roughly 3.9%. The data were obtained in a study of T cell responses to AZD1222 COVID-19 vaccine. Findings and limits, study-wide: The peak T cell response came first, and repertoires were sampled only after it. Donor demographics were predominantly white British with a female majority; clonal diversity may be underestimated.

Trimming removed 2 bases from V and 6 bases from J, with 6 bases in between. Germline V lookup: CDR1 SGHTA, CDR2 FQGNSA. The length of the CDR3 is 12 residues. This specimen consisted of peripheral blood, obtained on day 0 of MenACWY control vaccination. The J gene is TRBJ2-3, the V gene TRBV7-2; unclear D gene. The clonotype comes from an adult in good health. This chain's CDR3 is CASSLSGDTQYF. DNA of the CDR3: TGTGCCAGCAGCTTATCTGGGGATACGCAGTATTTT.